This entry is about one T cell receptor beta chain. Sequencing used immunoSEQ multiplex PCR; TCRdb keeps in-frame clones, though not all of them. Altogether tens of thousands of clones are present, 92% being singletons, with the ten largest covering approximately 0.4%. This specimen belongs to a study of technical replicates of blood from several donors. The origin of this receptor is a human donor in good health. What was sequenced was T cells isolated from PBMCs.

CDR3 nucleotides: TGTGCCAGCAGCTTAGATGGCTTATCCACCGGGGAGCTGTTTTTT. Protein sequence: CASSLDGLSTGELFF. This chain connects TRBV7-6 to TRBJ2-2; D unresolved. The CDR3 covers 15 residues. Deletions cut 1 base from V and 4 bases from J, with 10 bases between. Per germline, CDR1 SGHVS and CDR2 FNYEAQ.